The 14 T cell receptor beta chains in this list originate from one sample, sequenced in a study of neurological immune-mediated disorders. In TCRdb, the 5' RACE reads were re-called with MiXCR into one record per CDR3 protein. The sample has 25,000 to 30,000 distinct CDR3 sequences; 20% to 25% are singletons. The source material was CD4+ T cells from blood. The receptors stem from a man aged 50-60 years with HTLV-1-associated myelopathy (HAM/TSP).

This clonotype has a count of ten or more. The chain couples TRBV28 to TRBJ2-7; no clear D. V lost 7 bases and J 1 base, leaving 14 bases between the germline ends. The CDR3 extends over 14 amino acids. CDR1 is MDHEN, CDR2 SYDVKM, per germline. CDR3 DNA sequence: TGTGCCAGCAAAACTCCAACCCCATCCTACGAGCAGTACTTC. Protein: CASKTPTPSYEQYF.

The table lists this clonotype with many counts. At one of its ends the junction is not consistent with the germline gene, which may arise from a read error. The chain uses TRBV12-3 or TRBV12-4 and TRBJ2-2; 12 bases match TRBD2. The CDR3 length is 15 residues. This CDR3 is CASSLAGGRSGELFF. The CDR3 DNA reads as TGTGCCAGCAGTCTAGCGGGAGGGCGAAGCGGGGAGCTGTTTTTT.

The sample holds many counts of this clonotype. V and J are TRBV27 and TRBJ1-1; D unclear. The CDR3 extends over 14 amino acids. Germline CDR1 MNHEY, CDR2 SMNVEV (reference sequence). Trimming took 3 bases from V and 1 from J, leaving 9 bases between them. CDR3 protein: CASSFGQPNTEAFF. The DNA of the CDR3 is TGTGCCAGCAGTTTTGGGCAGCCGAACACTGAAGCTTTCTTT.

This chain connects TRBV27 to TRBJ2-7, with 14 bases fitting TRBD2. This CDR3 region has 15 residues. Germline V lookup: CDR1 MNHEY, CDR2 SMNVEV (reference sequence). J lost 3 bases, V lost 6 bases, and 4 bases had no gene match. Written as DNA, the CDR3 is TGTGCCAGCAGGCGGACTAGCGGGAGGTTCTACGAGCAGTACTTC. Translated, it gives CASRRTSGRFYEQYF.

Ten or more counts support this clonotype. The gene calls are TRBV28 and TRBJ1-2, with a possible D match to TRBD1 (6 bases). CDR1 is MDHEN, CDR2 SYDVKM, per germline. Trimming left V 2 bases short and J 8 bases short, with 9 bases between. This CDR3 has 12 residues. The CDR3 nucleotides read TGTGCCAGCAGTTTAGTCAGGGGCGGCTACACCTTC. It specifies CASSLVRGGYTF.

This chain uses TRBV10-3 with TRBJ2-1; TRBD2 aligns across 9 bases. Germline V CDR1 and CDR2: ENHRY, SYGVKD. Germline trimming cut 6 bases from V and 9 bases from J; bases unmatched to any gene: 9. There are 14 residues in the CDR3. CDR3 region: CAISPTSGGAEQFF. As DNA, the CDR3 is TGTGCCATCAGCCCGACTAGCGGTGGGGCTGAGCAGTTCTTC.

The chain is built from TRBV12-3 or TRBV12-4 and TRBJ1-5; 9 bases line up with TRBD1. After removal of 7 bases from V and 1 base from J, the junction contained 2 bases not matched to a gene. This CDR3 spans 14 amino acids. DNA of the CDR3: TGTGCCAGCATGGGGACAGGGAGCAATCAGCCCCAGCATTTT. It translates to CASMGTGSNQPQHF.

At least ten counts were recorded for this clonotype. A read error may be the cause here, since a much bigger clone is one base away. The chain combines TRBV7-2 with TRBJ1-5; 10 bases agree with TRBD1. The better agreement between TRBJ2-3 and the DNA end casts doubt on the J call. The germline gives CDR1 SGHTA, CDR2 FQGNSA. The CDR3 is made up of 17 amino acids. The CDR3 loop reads CASSLVGTGALNQPQYF. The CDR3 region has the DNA TGTGCCAGCAGCCTAGTAGGGACAGGGGCCCTAAATCAGCCCCAGTATTTT.

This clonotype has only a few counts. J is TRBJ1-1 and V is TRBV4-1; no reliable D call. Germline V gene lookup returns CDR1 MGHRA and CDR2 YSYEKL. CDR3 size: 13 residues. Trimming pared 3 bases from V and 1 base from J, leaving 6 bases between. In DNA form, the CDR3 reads TGCGCCAGCAGCCACAGGAGGAACACTGAAGCTTTCTTT. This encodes CASSHRRNTEAFF.

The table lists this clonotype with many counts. The CDR3 sequence: CASSLEGTGELFF. The DNA of the CDR3 is TGCGCCAGCAGCTTGGAAGGCACCGGGGAGCTGTTTTTT. The V call is TRBV5-1, the J call TRBJ2-2; no reliable D call. The germline V gene encodes CDR1 SGHRS and CDR2 YFSETQ. Trimming took off 0 bases at V and 4 bases at J, with 4 bases between the two ends. The CDR3 has 13 amino acids. The whole variable domain, filled in from reference TRBV5-1 and TRBJ2-2, reads KAGVTQTPRYLIKTRGQQVTLSCSPISGHRSVSWYQQTPGQGLQFLFEYFSETQRNKGNFPGRFSGRQFSNSRSEMNVSTLELGDSALYLCASSLEGTGELFFGEGSRLTVL.

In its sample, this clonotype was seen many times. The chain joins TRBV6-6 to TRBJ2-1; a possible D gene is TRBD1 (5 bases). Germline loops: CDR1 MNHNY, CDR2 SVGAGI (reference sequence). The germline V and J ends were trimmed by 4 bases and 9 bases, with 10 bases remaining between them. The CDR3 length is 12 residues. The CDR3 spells CASSLTGLEQFF. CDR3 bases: TGTGCCAGCAGTTTAACAGGCCTTGAGCAGTTCTTC.

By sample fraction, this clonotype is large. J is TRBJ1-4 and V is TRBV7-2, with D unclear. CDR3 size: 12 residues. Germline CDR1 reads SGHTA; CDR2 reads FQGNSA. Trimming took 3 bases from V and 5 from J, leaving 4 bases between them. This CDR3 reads CASSFPNEKLFF. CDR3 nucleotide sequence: TGTGCCAGCAGCTTCCCGAATGAAAAACTGTTTTTT.

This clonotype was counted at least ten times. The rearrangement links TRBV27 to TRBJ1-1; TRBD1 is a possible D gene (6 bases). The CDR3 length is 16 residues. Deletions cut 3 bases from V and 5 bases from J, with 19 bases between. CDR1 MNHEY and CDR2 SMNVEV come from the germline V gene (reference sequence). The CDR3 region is CASSLAMVGARTEAFF. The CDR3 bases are TGTGCCAGCAGTTTGGCTATGGTGGGGGCGCGTACTGAAGCTTTCTTT.

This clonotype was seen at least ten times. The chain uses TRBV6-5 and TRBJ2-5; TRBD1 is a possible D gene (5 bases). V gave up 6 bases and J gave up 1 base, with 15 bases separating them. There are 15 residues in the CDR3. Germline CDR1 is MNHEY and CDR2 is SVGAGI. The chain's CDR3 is CASSFSGRPQETQYF. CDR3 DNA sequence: TGTGCCAGCAGCTTCTCAGGGCGTCCCCAAGAGACCCAGTACTTC.